This is a list of T cell receptor beta chains from one sample in a study of blood T cell repertoires in COVID-19. TCRdb's copy holds only in-frame clones and misses some; the assay was immunoSEQ multiplex PCR. The sample holds fewer than 200,000 clones, about 90% seen once. Sequencing input: PBMCs or T cells enriched from blood (not recorded which). The receptors stem from a woman under 30 who had recovered from COVID-19. Both conserved end residues are part of each CDR3. The order of the fields is V gene, D gene, J gene, clone size, CDR3 protein, CDR3 DNA. D genes are given only for firm matches. A clone size is listed for some rows: how often the clone was seen (once, few, many), or a class if it is expanded.

v_call: TRBV27
d_call: TRBD1
j_call: TRBJ2-7
clone_size: NA
cdr3_aa: CASSNYRGDYEQYF
cdr3_nt: TGTGCCAGCAGTAACTACAGGGGGGACTACGAGCAGTACTTC

v_call: TRBV5-1
d_call: NA
j_call: TRBJ2-1
clone_size: NA
cdr3_aa: CASSPGTQGVNEQFF
cdr3_nt: TGCGCCAGCAGCCCGGGTACCCAAGGGGTCAATGAGCAGTTCTTC

v_call: TRBV7-6
d_call: NA
j_call: TRBJ2-2
clone_size: NA
cdr3_aa: CASTSWGDSQAGELFF
cdr3_nt: TGTGCCAGCACGAGTTGGGGGGACTCTCAAGCCGGGGAGCTGTTTTTT

v_call: TRBV7-3
d_call: NA
j_call: TRBJ2-7
clone_size: once
cdr3_aa: CASSPTGAYEQYF
cdr3_nt: TGTGCCAGCAGCCCCACGGGGGCCTACGAGCAGTACTTC

v_call: TRBV2
d_call: NA
j_call: TRBJ2-7
clone_size: NA
cdr3_aa: CASNSRRQVLLEQYF
cdr3_nt: TGTGCCAGCAACTCTAGGAGACAGGTACTTCTCGAGCAGTACTTC

v_call: TRBV27
d_call: TRBD1
j_call: TRBJ1-6
clone_size: NA
cdr3_aa: CASSFGTGLGGFSYNSPLHF
cdr3_nt: TGTGCCAGCAGTTTTGGGACAGGCCTGGGGGGTTTTTCCTATAATTCACCCCTCCACTTT

v_call: TRBV4-1
d_call: TRBD2
j_call: TRBJ2-1
clone_size: NA
cdr3_aa: CASSQEFGTSGYNEQFF
cdr3_nt: TGCGCCAGCAGCCAAGAATTTGGGACTAGCGGATACAATGAGCAGTTCTTC

v_call: TRBV5-1
d_call: NA
j_call: TRBJ2-7
clone_size: NA
cdr3_aa: CASNAEGSSYEQYF
cdr3_nt: TGCGCCAGCAATGCGGAGGGGAGCTCCTACGAGCAGTACTTC

v_call: TRBV29-1
d_call: NA
j_call: TRBJ1-2
clone_size: NA
cdr3_aa: CSARGGGVDYGYTF
cdr3_nt: TGCAGCGCCCGGGGAGGAGGGGTTGACTATGGCTACACCTTC

v_call: TRBV28
d_call: NA
j_call: TRBJ1-6
clone_size: once
cdr3_aa: CASSLLPGQDSPLHF
cdr3_nt: TGTGCCAGCAGTTTACTCCCCGGTCAAGATTCACCCCTCCACTTT

v_call: TRBV4-1
d_call: TRBD1
j_call: TRBJ1-2
clone_size: NA
cdr3_aa: CASSLLGQGEANYGYTF
cdr3_nt: TGCGCCAGCAGCCTCCTCGGACAGGGAGAAGCTAACTATGGCTACACCTTC

v_call: TRBV5-6
d_call: NA
j_call: TRBJ1-1
clone_size: NA
cdr3_aa: CASSLELRGGQYLGTEAFF
cdr3_nt: TGTGCCAGCAGCTTGGAACTACGGGGAGGGCAGTACCTAGGGACTGAAGCTTTCTTT

v_call: TRBV18
d_call: TRBD1
j_call: TRBJ1-1
clone_size: once
cdr3_aa: CASSPPGQGQNTEAFF
cdr3_nt: TGTGCCAGCTCACCACCGGGACAGGGACAGAACACTGAAGCTTTCTTT

v_call: TRBV25-1
d_call: NA
j_call: TRBJ1-5
clone_size: once
cdr3_aa: CASSESLLQPQHF
cdr3_nt: TGTGCCAGCAGTGAATCCCTCCTGCAGCCCCAGCATTTT

v_call: TRBV6-5
d_call: TRBD1
j_call: TRBJ2-5
clone_size: NA
cdr3_aa: CASSFGQAGTQYF
cdr3_nt: TGTGCCAGCAGCTTTGGACAGGCTGGGACCCAGTACTTC

v_call: TRBV7-9
d_call: NA
j_call: TRBJ2-7
clone_size: NA
cdr3_aa: CASSSPRPSSYEQYF
cdr3_nt: TGTGCCAGCAGCTCCCCCCGTCCGAGCTCCTACGAGCAGTACTTC

v_call: TRBV27
d_call: TRBD2
j_call: TRBJ2-7
clone_size: NA
cdr3_aa: CASSKTSGRADSYEQYF
cdr3_nt: TGTGCCAGCAGCAAGACTAGCGGGAGGGCGGACTCCTACGAGCAGTACTTC

v_call: TRBV6-2/TRBV6-3
d_call: NA
j_call: TRBJ2-3
clone_size: NA
cdr3_aa: CASSYRELVSTQYF
cdr3_nt: TGTGCCAGCAGTTACCGGGAGCTAGTCTCTACGCAGTATTTT

v_call: TRBV14
d_call: TRBD2
j_call: TRBJ2-7
clone_size: NA
cdr3_aa: CASSQGSGRAYEQYF
cdr3_nt: TGTGCCAGCAGCCAAGGGAGCGGGAGGGCCTACGAGCAGTACTTC

v_call: TRBV29-1
d_call: NA
j_call: TRBJ1-1
clone_size: NA
cdr3_aa: CSVEREMNTEAFF
cdr3_nt: TGCAGCGTTGAACGGGAAATGAACACTGAAGCTTTCTTT

v_call: TRBV4-3
d_call: NA
j_call: TRBJ1-1
clone_size: NA
cdr3_aa: CASSQTVNTEAFF
cdr3_nt: TGCGCCAGCAGCCAAACAGTGAACACTGAAGCTTTCTTT

v_call: TRBV28
d_call: TRBD2
j_call: TRBJ2-2
clone_size: few
cdr3_aa: CASSFSGGTGELFF
cdr3_nt: TGTGCCAGCAGTTTTAGCGGGGGCACCGGGGAGCTGTTTTTT

v_call: TRBV10-2
d_call: NA
j_call: TRBJ1-6
clone_size: NA
cdr3_aa: CASSEVAGYYNSPLHF
cdr3_nt: TGCGCCAGCAGTGAGGTGGCAGGCTACTATAATTCACCCCTCCACTTT

v_call: TRBV6-5
d_call: TRBD2
j_call: TRBJ2-1
clone_size: once
cdr3_aa: CASSIAGGSYNEQFF
cdr3_nt: TGTGCCAGCAGCATAGCGGGAGGCTCCTACAATGAGCAGTTCTTC

v_call: TRBV6-5
d_call: NA
j_call: TRBJ2-1
clone_size: NA
cdr3_aa: CASSLGHFNEQFF
cdr3_nt: TGTGCCAGCAGCCTAGGACACTTCAATGAGCAGTTCTTC

v_call: TRBV5-6
d_call: TRBD2
j_call: TRBJ2-3
clone_size: NA
cdr3_aa: CASAGAGDYSTDTQYF
cdr3_nt: TGTGCCAGCGCCGGGGCGGGGGATTATAGCACAGATACGCAGTATTTT

v_call: TRBV3-1/TRBV3-2
d_call: NA
j_call: TRBJ1-1
clone_size: NA
cdr3_aa: CASSQDLRLRTEAFF
cdr3_nt: TGTGCCAGCAGCCAAGACCTGCGGCTTCGGACTGAAGCTTTCTTT

v_call: TRBV27
d_call: TRBD1
j_call: TRBJ2-7
clone_size: NA
cdr3_aa: CASSLGTGYEQYF
cdr3_nt: TGTGCCAGCAGCCTCGGGACAGGGTACGAGCAGTACTTC

v_call: TRBV12-3/TRBV12-4
d_call: NA
j_call: TRBJ1-2
clone_size: NA
cdr3_aa: CASSLVKYGYTF
cdr3_nt: TGTGCCAGCAGTTTAGTCAAATATGGCTACACCTTC

v_call: TRBV2
d_call: NA
j_call: TRBJ2-3
clone_size: NA
cdr3_aa: CASSDLEGVTDTQYF
cdr3_nt: TGTGCCAGCAGTGACCTAGAGGGGGTCACAGATACGCAGTATTTT

v_call: TRBV10-3
d_call: NA
j_call: TRBJ1-3
clone_size: NA
cdr3_aa: CAISASGSGNTIYF
cdr3_nt: TGTGCCATCAGTGCCTCGGGCTCTGGAAACACCATATATTTT

v_call: TRBV11-2
d_call: TRBD2
j_call: TRBJ2-7
clone_size: NA
cdr3_aa: CASSLQRGTYEQYF
cdr3_nt: TGTGCCAGCAGCTTGCAGCGGGGGACTTACGAGCAGTACTTC

v_call: TRBV5-4
d_call: NA
j_call: TRBJ2-7
clone_size: NA
cdr3_aa: CASSTQRGEQYF
cdr3_nt: TGTGCCAGCAGCACACAACGGGGCGAGCAGTACTTC

v_call: TRBV19
d_call: TRBD1
j_call: TRBJ1-1
clone_size: NA
cdr3_aa: CASTPWGQGNTEAFF
cdr3_nt: TGTGCCAGTACCCCATGGGGACAGGGGAACACTGAAGCTTTCTTT

v_call: TRBV4-1
d_call: TRBD1
j_call: TRBJ1-4
clone_size: NA
cdr3_aa: CASSQKVPGQGGNEKLFF
cdr3_nt: TGCGCCAGCAGCCAAAAGGTCCCGGGACAGGGGGGAAATGAAAAACTGTTTTTT

v_call: TRBV27
d_call: NA
j_call: TRBJ1-2
clone_size: NA
cdr3_aa: CASTAGRGYYGYTF
cdr3_nt: TGTGCCAGCACCGCGGGCAGGGGCTACTATGGCTACACCTTC

v_call: TRBV5-1
d_call: NA
j_call: TRBJ2-3
clone_size: NA
cdr3_aa: CASSLEGSLDTQYF
cdr3_nt: TGCGCCAGCAGCTTGGAAGGTAGCCTGGATACGCAGTATTTT

v_call: TRBV6-1
d_call: TRBD2
j_call: TRBJ2-3
clone_size: NA
cdr3_aa: CASSEDFPLAGYFFYTQYF
cdr3_nt: TGTGCCAGCAGTGAAGATTTTCCCCTAGCGGGATATTTTTTTTATACGCAGTATTTT

v_call: TRBV9
d_call: TRBD1
j_call: TRBJ1-1
clone_size: NA
cdr3_aa: CASSPSGQGASEAFF
cdr3_nt: TGTGCCAGCAGCCCCTCCGGACAGGGGGCGTCTGAAGCTTTCTTT

v_call: TRBV5-1
d_call: TRBD1
j_call: TRBJ1-4
clone_size: NA
cdr3_aa: CASSLGGQGRGLFF
cdr3_nt: TGCGCCAGCAGCTTGGGGGGACAGGGAAGGGGACTGTTTTTT

v_call: TRBV10-3
d_call: TRBD1
j_call: TRBJ2-1
clone_size: NA
cdr3_aa: CAISEGQGAKNEQFF
cdr3_nt: TGTGCCATCAGTGAGGGACAGGGGGCTAAGAATGAGCAGTTCTTC

v_call: TRBV6-5
d_call: NA
j_call: TRBJ1-5
clone_size: once
cdr3_aa: CASSYGGGQPQHF
cdr3_nt: TGTGCCAGCAGTTACGGCGGGGGCCAGCCCCAGCATTTT

v_call: TRBV5-5
d_call: NA
j_call: TRBJ1-1
clone_size: NA
cdr3_aa: CASSFGGLNTEAFF
cdr3_nt: TGTGCCAGCAGCTTCGGGGGTCTGAACACTGAAGCTTTCTTT

v_call: TRBV25-1
d_call: TRBD2
j_call: TRBJ2-2
clone_size: NA
cdr3_aa: CASSSPSGGGAFTGELFF
cdr3_nt: TGTGCCAGCAGTAGCCCCTCTGGCGGGGGGGCCTTTACCGGGGAGCTGTTTTTT

v_call: TRBV27
d_call: NA
j_call: TRBJ1-1
clone_size: NA
cdr3_aa: CASSLTFLREGTEAFF
cdr3_nt: TGTGCCAGCAGTTTAACTTTCCTCAGGGAGGGCACTGAAGCTTTCTTT

v_call: TRBV7-9
d_call: TRBD1
j_call: TRBJ2-7
clone_size: NA
cdr3_aa: CASSSGTGGVYEQYF
cdr3_nt: TGTGCCAGCAGCTCAGGGACAGGAGGCGTCTACGAGCAGTACTTC

v_call: TRBV19
d_call: NA
j_call: TRBJ1-3
clone_size: NA
cdr3_aa: CAAQGPSGNTIYF
cdr3_nt: TGTGCAGCACAGGGCCCCTCTGGAAACACCATATATTTT

v_call: TRBV5-4
d_call: NA
j_call: TRBJ1-4
clone_size: once
cdr3_aa: CASSLEGPGEFSRTNEKLFF
cdr3_nt: TGTGCCAGCAGCTTGGAAGGTCCAGGGGAGTTTTCTCGGACTAATGAAAAACTGTTTTTT

v_call: TRBV29-1
d_call: NA
j_call: TRBJ2-1
clone_size: NA
cdr3_aa: CSVDRQSYNEQFF
cdr3_nt: TGCAGCGTTGACAGACAATCCTACAATGAGCAGTTCTTC

v_call: TRBV3-1/TRBV3-2
d_call: TRBD2
j_call: TRBJ2-3
clone_size: NA
cdr3_aa: CASTYAGADTQYF
cdr3_nt: TGTGCCAGCACTTACGCGGGAGCAGATACGCAGTATTTT

v_call: TRBV19
d_call: NA
j_call: TRBJ2-5
clone_size: NA
cdr3_aa: CASSIVWDFQETQYF
cdr3_nt: TGTGCCAGTAGTATAGTTTGGGACTTTCAAGAGACCCAGTACTTC

v_call: TRBV9
d_call: NA
j_call: TRBJ2-1
clone_size: NA
cdr3_aa: CASSVGGWSNNEQFF
cdr3_nt: TGTGCCAGCAGCGTAGGGGGCTGGTCCAACAATGAGCAGTTCTTC

v_call: TRBV10-3
d_call: TRBD1
j_call: TRBJ1-4
clone_size: NA
cdr3_aa: CAISNRRQGLDEKLFF
cdr3_nt: TGTGCCATCAGCAATAGAAGACAGGGGTTGGATGAAAAACTGTTTTTT

v_call: TRBV2
d_call: NA
j_call: TRBJ1-2
clone_size: NA
cdr3_aa: CASSENPSSGSYGYTF
cdr3_nt: TGTGCCAGCAGTGAAAACCCGAGTTCCGGGTCCTATGGCTACACCTTC

v_call: TRBV18
d_call: NA
j_call: TRBJ2-7
clone_size: NA
cdr3_aa: CASSPESSEQYF
cdr3_nt: TGTGCCAGCTCACCAGAATCCAGCGAGCAGTACTTC

v_call: TRBV11-2
d_call: NA
j_call: TRBJ1-2
clone_size: once
cdr3_aa: CATSRDRYGYTF
cdr3_nt: TGTGCCACCTCCCGGGATCGTTATGGCTACACCTTC

v_call: TRBV10-3
d_call: NA
j_call: TRBJ2-7
clone_size: NA
cdr3_aa: CAITGAVEQYF
cdr3_nt: TGTGCCATCACAGGGGCCGTCGAGCAGTACTTC

v_call: TRBV10-3
d_call: NA
j_call: TRBJ2-3
clone_size: NA
cdr3_aa: CAISSGDTDTQYF
cdr3_nt: TGTGCCATCTCCAGCGGAGACACAGATACGCAGTATTTT

v_call: TRBV24-1
d_call: NA
j_call: TRBJ2-7
clone_size: NA
cdr3_aa: CATSGQGHEQYF
cdr3_nt: TGTGCCACCAGTGGCCAGGGCCACGAGCAGTACTTC

v_call: TRBV5-1
d_call: NA
j_call: TRBJ2-1
clone_size: NA
cdr3_aa: CASWASDEQFF
cdr3_nt: TGCGCCAGCTGGGCTAGCGATGAGCAGTTCTTC